These T cell receptor beta chains were read from a single sample in a study of T-cell reconstitution after alpha-beta-depleted transplantation in children. TCRdb re-called the PCR reads with MiXCR, one entry per CDR3 protein. The table shows 250,000 to 350,000 distinct CDR3 sequences, with over 8% occurring only once. Sequenced here: PBMCs from the stem cell graft donor, sampled from the stem cell graft. All receptors come from a human donor who donated a stem cell graft to a child with SCID. The CDR3 runs from the conserved cysteine through the conserved F or W. A D gene is named only where the DNA matches it firmly. Only some rows state a clone size, as once, few, many or a class for expanded clones.

clone_size: .
v_call: TRBV20-1
j_call: TRBJ2-7
cdr3_length: 16
d_call: .
cdr3_aa: CSARGQGGLPNYEQYF
cdr3_nt: TGCAGTGCTAGAGGGCAGGGGGGCTTACCCAACTACGAGCAGTACTTC

clone_size: .
v_call: TRBV7-8
j_call: TRBJ2-1
cdr3_length: 13
d_call: .
cdr3_aa: CASREGAYNEQFF
cdr3_nt: TGTGCCAGCAGAGAGGGCGCCTACAATGAGCAGTTCTTC

clone_size: .
v_call: TRBV3-1
j_call: TRBJ1-2
cdr3_length: 14
d_call: .
cdr3_aa: CASSHNNRPYGYTF
cdr3_nt: TGTGCCAGCAGCCATAATAACAGGCCGTATGGCTACACCTTC

clone_size: .
v_call: TRBV5-5
j_call: TRBJ2-3
cdr3_length: 14
d_call: .
cdr3_aa: CASTWVGNTDTQYF
cdr3_nt: TGTGCCAGCACCTGGGTGGGGAACACAGATACGCAGTATTTT

clone_size: many
v_call: TRBV5-6
j_call: TRBJ2-2
cdr3_length: 14
d_call: TRBD1
cdr3_aa: CASSFGTGAGELFF
cdr3_nt: TGTGCCAGCAGCTTCGGGACAGGGGCCGGGGAGCTGTTTTTT

clone_size: few
v_call: TRBV25-1
j_call: TRBJ2-7
cdr3_length: 14
d_call: .
cdr3_aa: CASSPRRVSYEQYF
cdr3_nt: TGTGCCAGCAGTCCCCGGAGGGTCTCCTACGAGCAGTACTTC

clone_size: .
v_call: TRBV29-1
j_call: TRBJ2-7
cdr3_length: 12
d_call: .
cdr3_aa: CSVQLASYEQYF
cdr3_nt: TGCAGCGTTCAGTTAGCCAGCTACGAGCAGTACTTC

clone_size: many
v_call: TRBV4-1
j_call: TRBJ2-3
cdr3_length: 15
d_call: TRBD1
cdr3_aa: CASSQMTGGPDTQYF
cdr3_nt: TGCGCCAGCAGCCAAATGACAGGGGGCCCAGATACGCAGTATTTT

clone_size: many
v_call: TRBV20-1
j_call: TRBJ2-1
cdr3_length: 15
d_call: TRBD1
cdr3_aa: CSAAETGFTYNEQFF
cdr3_nt: TGCAGTGCGGCTGAGACAGGGTTCACCTACAATGAGCAGTTCTTC

clone_size: few
v_call: TRBV5-1
j_call: TRBJ2-3
cdr3_length: 16
d_call: TRBD2
cdr3_aa: CASSPTSGFYTDTQYF
cdr3_nt: TGCGCCAGCAGCCCTACTAGCGGGTTTTACACAGATACGCAGTATTTT

clone_size: few
v_call: TRBV20-1
j_call: TRBJ2-5
cdr3_length: 13
d_call: .
cdr3_aa: CSAYPYQGETQYF
cdr3_nt: TGCAGTGCTTACCCTTACCAGGGAGAGACCCAGTACTTC

clone_size: .
v_call: TRBV7-9
j_call: TRBJ2-7
cdr3_length: 14
d_call: TRBD1
cdr3_aa: CASSSILQGPEQYF
cdr3_nt: TGTGCCAGCAGCTCAATTTTACAGGGGCCCGAGCAGTACTTC

clone_size: few
v_call: TRBV4-2
j_call: TRBJ1-1
cdr3_length: 13
d_call: .
cdr3_aa: CASSQDSGPEAFF
cdr3_nt: TGTGCCAGCAGCCAAGATAGCGGACCTGAAGCTTTCTTT

clone_size: many
v_call: TRBV9
j_call: TRBJ2-3
cdr3_length: 13
d_call: .
cdr3_aa: CASSVSVEDTQYF
cdr3_nt: TGTGCCAGCAGCGTCTCGGTGGAAGATACGCAGTATTTT

clone_size: .
v_call: TRBV9
j_call: TRBJ1-5
cdr3_length: 15
d_call: .
cdr3_aa: CASSTGSTGNQPQHF
cdr3_nt: TGTGCCAGCAGCACCGGGAGTACGGGCAATCAGCCCCAGCATTTT

clone_size: few
v_call: TRBV18
j_call: TRBJ1-1
cdr3_length: 15
d_call: .
cdr3_aa: CASSPLDSLNTEAFF
cdr3_nt: TGTGCCAGCTCACCCCTGGACAGTTTAAACACTGAAGCTTTCTTT

clone_size: .
v_call: TRBV6-5
j_call: TRBJ2-1
cdr3_length: 15
d_call: TRBD1
cdr3_aa: CASRLGQGPSWEQFF
cdr3_nt: TGTGCCAGCAGGTTAGGACAGGGACCTTCATGGGAGCAGTTCTTC

clone_size: many
v_call: TRBV18
j_call: TRBJ2-3
cdr3_length: 13
d_call: .
cdr3_aa: CASSPGLTDTQYF
cdr3_nt: TGTGCCAGCTCACCGGGGTTGACAGATACGCAGTATTTT

clone_size: few
v_call: TRBV27
j_call: TRBJ2-2
cdr3_length: 15
d_call: .
cdr3_aa: CASNVGGRYTGELFF
cdr3_nt: TGTGCCAGCAACGTAGGGGGGCGATACACCGGGGAGCTGTTTTTT

clone_size: few
v_call: TRBV6-1
j_call: TRBJ1-5
cdr3_length: 14
d_call: .
cdr3_aa: CASDTPGRNQPQHF
cdr3_nt: TGTGCCAGCGATACCCCGGGACGGAATCAGCCCCAGCATTTT

clone_size: few
v_call: TRBV5-1
j_call: TRBJ2-2
cdr3_length: 15
d_call: TRBD1
cdr3_aa: CASSPGQGSTGELFF
cdr3_nt: TGCGCCAGCAGCCCGGGACAGGGGTCGACCGGGGAGCTGTTTTTT

clone_size: .
v_call: TRBV27
j_call: TRBJ2-6
cdr3_length: 14
d_call: .
cdr3_aa: CASSFGSGANVLTF
cdr3_nt: TGTGCCAGCAGTTTCGGGTCTGGGGCCAACGTCCTGACTTTC

clone_size: .
v_call: TRBV9
j_call: TRBJ2-1
cdr3_length: 17
d_call: TRBD2
cdr3_aa: CASSVYTSGRSYNEQFF
cdr3_nt: TGTGCCAGCAGCGTGTATACTAGCGGGCGCTCCTACAATGAGCAGTTCTTC

clone_size: many
v_call: TRBV27
j_call: TRBJ2-7
cdr3_length: 12
d_call: .
cdr3_aa: CATLGPFYEQYF
cdr3_nt: TGTGCCACGCTCGGCCCCTTCTACGAGCAGTACTTC

clone_size: .
v_call: TRBV6-1
j_call: TRBJ2-7
cdr3_length: 15
d_call: TRBD2
cdr3_aa: CASSGRPGGNAVQYF
cdr3_nt: TGTGCCAGCAGTGGCCGTCCGGGAGGGAATGCAGTGCAGTACTTC

clone_size: few
v_call: TRBV10-3
j_call: TRBJ2-2
cdr3_length: 13
d_call: .
cdr3_aa: CATRTENTGELFF
cdr3_nt: TGTGCCACCAGGACAGAGAACACCGGGGAGCTGTTTTTT

clone_size: .
v_call: TRBV11-1
j_call: TRBJ2-5
cdr3_length: 20
d_call: TRBD2
cdr3_aa: CASSLRPGLAGGPKTETQYF
cdr3_nt: TGTGCCAGCAGCCTAAGACCGGGACTAGCGGGGGGGCCAAAGACGGAGACCCAGTACTTC

clone_size: .
v_call: TRBV2
j_call: TRBJ2-7
cdr3_length: 12
d_call: TRBD2
cdr3_aa: CVAYGTNYEQYF
cdr3_nt: TGTGTCGCATATGGGACTAACTACGAGCAGTACTTC

clone_size: few
v_call: TRBV12-3/TRBV12-4
j_call: TRBJ1-1
cdr3_length: 15
d_call: .
cdr3_aa: CASSPQDTRGTEAFF
cdr3_nt: TGTGCCAGCAGCCCCCAAGACACAAGAGGCACTGAAGCTTTCTTT

clone_size: many
v_call: TRBV7-9
j_call: TRBJ1-6
cdr3_length: 12
d_call: .
cdr3_aa: CASSLQGSPLHF
cdr3_nt: TGTGCCAGCAGCTTACAGGGTTCACCCCTCCACTTT

clone_size: few
v_call: TRBV12-3/TRBV12-4
j_call: TRBJ2-3
cdr3_length: 16
d_call: TRBD2
cdr3_aa: CASSLGRGGGADTQYF
cdr3_nt: TGTGCCAGCAGTTTAGGACGGGGGGGAGGAGCAGATACGCAGTATTTT

clone_size: few
v_call: TRBV12-3/TRBV12-4
j_call: TRBJ1-1
cdr3_length: 16
d_call: .
cdr3_aa: CASSPEGGNKLTEAFF
cdr3_nt: TGTGCCAGCAGTCCCGAGGGGGGCAATAAGCTGACTGAAGCTTTCTTT

clone_size: .
v_call: TRBV5-1
j_call: TRBJ2-7
cdr3_length: 14
d_call: TRBD1
cdr3_aa: CASSWDRGNDEQYF
cdr3_nt: TGCGCCAGCAGCTGGGACAGGGGGAACGACGAGCAGTACTTC

clone_size: few
v_call: TRBV5-1
j_call: TRBJ2-1
cdr3_length: 15
d_call: .
cdr3_aa: CASTNTGVSYNEQFF
cdr3_nt: TGCGCCAGCACAAATACAGGCGTCTCCTACAATGAGCAGTTCTTC

clone_size: .
v_call: TRBV25-1
j_call: TRBJ2-5
cdr3_length: 14
d_call: TRBD1
cdr3_aa: CASSDGTGQETQYF
cdr3_nt: TGTGCCAGCAGTGACGGGACAGGGCAAGAGACCCAGTACTTC

clone_size: .
v_call: TRBV6-5
j_call: TRBJ2-5
cdr3_length: 14
d_call: .
cdr3_aa: CASSFGRVEETQYF
cdr3_nt: TGTGCCAGCAGCTTTGGACGGGTGGAAGAGACCCAGTACTTC

clone_size: few
v_call: TRBV11-2
j_call: TRBJ2-5
cdr3_length: 14
d_call: TRBD2
cdr3_aa: CASNGGTYQETQYF
cdr3_nt: TGTGCCAGCAACGGGGGGACGTACCAAGAGACCCAGTACTTC

clone_size: .
v_call: TRBV5-1
j_call: TRBJ2-1
cdr3_length: 15
d_call: .
cdr3_aa: CASSYRELSYNEQFF
cdr3_nt: TGCGCCAGCAGCTACCGGGAATTAAGCTACAATGAGCAGTTCTTC

clone_size: many
v_call: TRBV20-1
j_call: TRBJ2-3
cdr3_length: 13
d_call: .
cdr3_aa: CSATSTSTDTQYF
cdr3_nt: TGCAGTGCTACATCGACTAGCACAGATACGCAGTATTTT

clone_size: few
v_call: TRBV5-1
j_call: TRBJ2-7
cdr3_length: 15
d_call: TRBD1
cdr3_aa: CASSFRQGKASEQYF
cdr3_nt: TGCGCCAGCAGCTTTCGACAGGGGAAGGCTAGCGAGCAGTACTTC

clone_size: few
v_call: TRBV6-5
j_call: TRBJ2-7
cdr3_length: 17
d_call: .
cdr3_aa: CASSYSIRAGKPYEQYF
cdr3_nt: TGTGCCAGCAGTTACTCGATACGGGCTGGTAAGCCCTACGAGCAGTACTTC

clone_size: few
v_call: TRBV20-1
j_call: TRBJ2-3
cdr3_length: 14
d_call: .
cdr3_aa: CSAIQEYWTDTQYF
cdr3_nt: TGCAGTGCTATACAGGAATATTGGACAGATACGCAGTATTTT

clone_size: many
v_call: TRBV10-3
j_call: TRBJ1-1
cdr3_length: 15
d_call: TRBD1
cdr3_aa: CAIRDRTGGNTEAFF
cdr3_nt: TGTGCCATCAGAGACCGGACAGGGGGAAACACTGAAGCTTTCTTT

clone_size: .
v_call: TRBV5-1
j_call: TRBJ2-2
cdr3_length: 17
d_call: TRBD2
cdr3_aa: CASSLSSSGAYTGELFF
cdr3_nt: TGCGCCAGCAGCTTAAGCTCTAGCGGGGCCTATACCGGGGAGCTGTTTTTT

clone_size: few
v_call: TRBV3-1
j_call: TRBJ2-5
cdr3_length: 14
d_call: .
cdr3_aa: CASRSTGAQETQYF
cdr3_nt: TGTGCCAGCAGATCGACAGGCGCCCAAGAGACCCAGTACTTC

clone_size: many
v_call: TRBV15
j_call: TRBJ1-6
cdr3_length: 14
d_call: .
cdr3_aa: CATSRFSLNSPLHF
cdr3_nt: TGTGCCACCAGCAGGTTCAGCCTCAATTCACCCCTCCACTTT

clone_size: few
v_call: TRBV12-3/TRBV12-4
j_call: TRBJ2-7
cdr3_length: 14
d_call: TRBD1
cdr3_aa: CASSLTGRYAEQYF
cdr3_nt: TGTGCCAGCAGTTTGACAGGGCGTTATGCCGAGCAGTACTTC

clone_size: .
v_call: TRBV14
j_call: TRBJ2-7
cdr3_length: 15
d_call: TRBD2
cdr3_aa: CASSRGTSVLYEQYF
cdr3_nt: TGTGCCAGCAGCCGAGGGACTAGCGTCCTCTACGAGCAGTACTTC

clone_size: few
v_call: TRBV5-1
j_call: TRBJ2-7
cdr3_length: 13
d_call: .
cdr3_aa: CASSLDGVGEQYF
cdr3_nt: TGCGCCAGCAGCTTGGACGGGGTTGGGGAGCAGTACTTC

clone_size: .
v_call: TRBV5-1
j_call: TRBJ2-1
cdr3_length: 18
d_call: TRBD2
cdr3_aa: CASSLAVASGGSHNEQFF
cdr3_nt: TGCGCCAGCAGCTTGGCCGTTGCTAGCGGGGGGAGTCACAATGAGCAGTTCTTC

clone_size: .
v_call: TRBV10-3
j_call: TRBJ2-1
cdr3_length: 13
d_call: .
cdr3_aa: CAISDLRDYEQFF
cdr3_nt: TGTGCCATCAGTGATCTCAGGGACTATGAGCAGTTCTTC

clone_size: many
v_call: TRBV5-1
j_call: TRBJ2-3
cdr3_length: 14
d_call: .
cdr3_aa: CASSLGDAADTQYF
cdr3_nt: TGCGCCAGCAGCTTGGGGGACGCCGCAGATACGCAGTATTTT

clone_size: .
v_call: TRBV6-5
j_call: TRBJ2-1
cdr3_length: 15
d_call: TRBD1
cdr3_aa: CASRLGQGSRGEQFF
cdr3_nt: TGTGCCAGCAGACTCGGACAGGGGAGTCGGGGTGAGCAGTTCTTC

clone_size: many
v_call: TRBV12-3/TRBV12-4
j_call: TRBJ2-1
cdr3_length: 12
d_call: TRBD1
cdr3_aa: CASSPQGDEQFF
cdr3_nt: TGTGCCAGCAGCCCCCAGGGGGATGAGCAGTTCTTC

clone_size: .
v_call: TRBV20-1
j_call: TRBJ2-5
cdr3_length: 11
d_call: .
cdr3_aa: CSARGWETQYF
cdr3_nt: TGCAGTGCTAGAGGTTGGGAGACCCAGTACTTC